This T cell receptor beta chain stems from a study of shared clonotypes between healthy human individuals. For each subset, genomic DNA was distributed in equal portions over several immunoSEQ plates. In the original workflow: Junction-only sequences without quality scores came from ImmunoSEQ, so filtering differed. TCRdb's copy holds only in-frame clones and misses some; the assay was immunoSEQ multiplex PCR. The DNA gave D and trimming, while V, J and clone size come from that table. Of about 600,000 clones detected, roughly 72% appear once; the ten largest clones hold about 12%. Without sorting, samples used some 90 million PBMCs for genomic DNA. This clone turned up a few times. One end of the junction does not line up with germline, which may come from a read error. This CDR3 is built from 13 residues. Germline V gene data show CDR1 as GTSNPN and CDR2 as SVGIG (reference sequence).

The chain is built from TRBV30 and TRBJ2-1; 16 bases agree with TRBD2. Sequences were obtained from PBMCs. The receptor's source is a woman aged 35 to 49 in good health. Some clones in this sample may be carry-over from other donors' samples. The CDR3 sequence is CAWSVSGTSGRVF. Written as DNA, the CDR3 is TGTGCCTGGAGTGTCTCCGGGACTAGCGGGAGGGTCTTC. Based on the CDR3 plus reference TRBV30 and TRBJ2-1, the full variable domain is SQTIHQWPATLVQPVGSPLSLECTVEGTSNPNLYWYRQAAGRGLQLLFYSVGIGQISSEVPQNLSASRPQDRQFILSSKKLLLSDSGFYLCAWSVSGTSGRVFGPGTRLTVL.